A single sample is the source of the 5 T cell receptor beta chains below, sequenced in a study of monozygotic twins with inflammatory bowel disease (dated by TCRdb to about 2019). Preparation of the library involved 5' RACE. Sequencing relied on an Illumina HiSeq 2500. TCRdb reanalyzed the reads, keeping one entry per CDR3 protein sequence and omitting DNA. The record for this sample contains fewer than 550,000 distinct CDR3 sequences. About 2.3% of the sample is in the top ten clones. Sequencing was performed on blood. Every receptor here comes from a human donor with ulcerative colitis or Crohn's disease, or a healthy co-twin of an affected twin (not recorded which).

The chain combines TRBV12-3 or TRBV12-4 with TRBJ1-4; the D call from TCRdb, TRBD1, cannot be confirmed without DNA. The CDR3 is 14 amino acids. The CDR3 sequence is CASRKGTGAEKLFF.

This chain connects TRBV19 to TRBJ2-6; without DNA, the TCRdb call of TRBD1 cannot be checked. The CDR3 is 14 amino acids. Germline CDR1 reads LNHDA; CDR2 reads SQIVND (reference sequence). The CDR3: CASIGGIGANVLTF.

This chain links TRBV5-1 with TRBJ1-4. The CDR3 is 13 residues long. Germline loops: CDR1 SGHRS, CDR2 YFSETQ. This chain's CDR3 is CASSLDNNEKLFF.

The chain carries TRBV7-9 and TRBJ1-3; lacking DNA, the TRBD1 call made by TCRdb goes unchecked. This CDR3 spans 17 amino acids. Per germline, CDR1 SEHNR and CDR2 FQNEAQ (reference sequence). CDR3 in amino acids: CASSLARTGISGNTIYF.

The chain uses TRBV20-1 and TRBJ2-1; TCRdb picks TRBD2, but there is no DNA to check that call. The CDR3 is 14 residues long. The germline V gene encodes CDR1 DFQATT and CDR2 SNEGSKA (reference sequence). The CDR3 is CSASVLAVYNEQFF.